This T cell receptor beta chain was observed in a study of Graves' ophthalmopathy and Graves' hyperthyroidism. Study results and limitations: Ophthalmopathy and stable hyperthyroidism were discriminated by a 13-signature model, with about 90% sensitivity and nearly 84% specificity.

Comment on this clonotype: The antigen is undetermined.

The authors amplified TCR beta CDR3 regions, and they did so from RNA transcripts for repertoire sequencing. Following a first-round RT-PCR that used HTBI primers, a second-round multiplex PCR was carried out. One entry per CDR3 protein, called by TCRdb with MiXCR from the multiplex PCR reads. The sample lists 1 million to 1.3 million distinct CDR3 sequences; about 40% were seen once. Germline V gene sequence: CDR1 SGHVS, CDR2 FQNEAQ. The CDR3 consists of 16 residues. The ends were cut back, 2 bases at V and 8 bases at J, with 18 bases in the middle. Sequencing input: peripheral blood or thyroid tissue (not recorded which). The TCR was taken from an adult man with Graves' hyperthyroidism. J is TRBJ1-4 and V is TRBV7-8; D unclear. The CDR3 DNA reads as TGTGCCAGCAGCTTAAAGGGTCTAGGTGTTTACGAAAAACTGTTTTTT. Translated: CASSLKGLGVYEKLFF. The full variable domain, its missing parts supplied by reference TRBV7-8 and TRBJ1-4, is GAGVSQSPRYKVAKRGQDVALRCDPISGHVSLFWYQQALGQGPEFLTYFQNEAQLDKSGLPSDRFFAERPEGSVSTLKIQRTQQEDSAVYLCASSLKGLGVYEKLFFGSGTQLSVL.